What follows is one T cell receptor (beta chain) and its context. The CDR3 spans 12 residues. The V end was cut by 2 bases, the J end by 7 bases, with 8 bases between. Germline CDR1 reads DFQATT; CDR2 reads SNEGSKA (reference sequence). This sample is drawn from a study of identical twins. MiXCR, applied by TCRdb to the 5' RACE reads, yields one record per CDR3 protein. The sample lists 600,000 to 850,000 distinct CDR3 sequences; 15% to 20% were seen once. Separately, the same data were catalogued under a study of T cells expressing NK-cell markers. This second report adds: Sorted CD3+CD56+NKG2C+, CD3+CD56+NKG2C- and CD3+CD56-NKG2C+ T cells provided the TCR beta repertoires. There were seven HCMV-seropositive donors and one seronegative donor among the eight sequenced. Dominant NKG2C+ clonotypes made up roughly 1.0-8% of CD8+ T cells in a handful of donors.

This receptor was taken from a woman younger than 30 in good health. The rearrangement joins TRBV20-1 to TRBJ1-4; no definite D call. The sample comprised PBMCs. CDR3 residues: CSARSSAEKLFF. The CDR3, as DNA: TGCAGTGCTAGATCCTCAGCTGAAAAACTGTTTTTT.